This TCR beta chain was identified in a study of T cells after yellow fever vaccination. The germline V gene has CDR1 SGHRS and CDR2 YFSETQ. The CDR3 runs to 14 residues. V dropped 1 base and J dropped 4; count of bases not matched to a gene: 4. Generation of TCR cDNA used 5'RACE template switching (which added a universal primer site and UMIs). TCRdb itself ran the 5' RACE reads through MiXCR, one entry per CDR3 protein. The sample has a few hundred thousand distinct CDR3 sequences; roughly a sixth are singletons. Worth noting for this clonotype: Its antigen is undetermined.

Whole-study findings and limits: Abundant clonotypes from the bulk population could contaminate FACS-sorted repertoires. Subsequent to the booster, the majority of primary-vaccination clones reappeared (around 97% CD4, approximately 90% CD8). Weaker overall was a secondary response that nonetheless peaked faster, on day 5 versus 15.

The clonotype was recovered from a man aged 18 to 35 who received the YFV17D yellow fever vaccine. The material was PBMCs, obtained 5 to 6 days after the first yellow fever vaccination. The chain links TRBV5-1 to TRBJ2-7; 8 positions match TRBD2. The CDR3 bases are TGCGCCAGCAGCTTGTTCGGGGGGGGATACGAGCAGTACTTC. This gives the protein CASSLFGGGYEQYF.